Each of the 20 T cell receptor beta chains below was sequenced from the same sample in a study of blood T cell repertoires in COVID-19. The table came from immunoSEQ multiplex PCR; TCRdb's copy has only in-frame clones and leaves some out. Of approximately 250,000 clones listed, 75% to 95% are singletons. The sequenced sample was PBMCs or T cells enriched from blood (not recorded which). These TCRs come from a man in his forties who had been exposed to COVID-19.

The J gene is TRBJ1-2, the V gene TRBV18, with 10 bases that match TRBD1. CDR3 length: 15 residues. Germline V gene sequence: CDR1 KGHSH, CDR2 LQKENI. The V segment lost 4 bases and the J segment 8 bases; nucleotides outside the gene matches: 10. CDR3 sequence: CASSLPGQGMSGYTF. DNA of the CDR3: TGTGCCAGCTCACTACCGGGACAGGGGATGAGCGGCTACACCTTC.

The chain uses TRBV19 and TRBJ2-7; TRBD1 matches at 9 bases. The J segment lost 3 bases and the V segment lost 8 bases, leaving 5 bases of the junction unmatched. Germline loops: CDR1 LNHDA, CDR2 SQIVND (reference sequence). The CDR3 sequence is 13 residues long. In DNA, the CDR3 is TGTGCCAGTTCGGAGACAGGGGGCTACGAGCAGTACTTC. The encoded protein is CASSETGGYEQYF.

This clone has just one count. Here the CDR3 reads CASSYSSGPYNEQFF. CDR3 coding DNA: TGTGCCAGCAGTTACTCAAGCGGGCCCTACAATGAGCAGTTCTTC. The rearrangement joins TRBV6-5 to TRBJ2-1, with D perhaps TRBD2 (6 bases). V lost 0 bases to trimming and J lost 2 bases, with 8 bases between them. The length of the CDR3 is 15 residues. CDR1 and CDR2 from the germline V gene are MNHEY and SVGAGI.

The CDR3 is CASSEGPSGMSTDTQYF. Here the CDR3 DNA reads TGCGCCAGCAGTGAGGGGCCTAGCGGGATGAGCACAGATACGCAGTATTTT. The chain couples TRBV10-1 to TRBJ2-3; 9 bases align to TRBD2. J gave up 0 bases and V 2 bases, and 6 bases lay outside the gene matches. The CDR3 has 17 residues. Germline lookup yields CDR1 WNHNN and CDR2 SYGVQD (reference sequence).

The CDR3 sequence: CASSKVVAYEQYF. CDR3 nucleotides: TGTGCCAGCAGCAAAGTAGTGGCCTACGAGCAGTACTTC. The chain carries TRBV21-1 and TRBJ2-7; TRBD2 reflects the table's D call only, with no check against the DNA. TRBV21-1 is recorded as a pseudogene. CDR3 length: 13 amino acids.

The rearrangement links TRBV6-2 or TRBV6-3 to TRBJ1-2; D possibly corresponds to TRBD1 (5 bases). CDR1 is MNHEY and CDR2 is SVGEGT in the germline V gene. V was cut by 6 bases and J by 6 bases, with 11 bases left in between. This CDR3 has 12 residues. CDR3 sequence (DNA): TGTGCCAGCAGCAACAGGCCGGATGGCTACACCTTC. Residues: CASSNRPDGYTF.

The rearrangement joins TRBV12-3 or TRBV12-4 to TRBJ1-5; D is unclear. V dropped 7 bases and J dropped 4 bases, with 11 bases sitting between them. The length of the CDR3 is 13 residues. CDR3 coding DNA: TGTGCCAGCACCTGGGCAGAGAATCAGCCCCAGCATTTT. It translates to CASTWAENQPQHF.

This chain links TRBV11-2 with TRBJ1-2, with D unresolved. This CDR3 is 13 amino acids long. Between the trimmed V and J ends, which lost 1 base and 4 bases, there was a span of 7 bases. Germline values: CDR1 SGHAT, CDR2 FQNNGV. The CDR3 nucleotides read TGTGCCAGCAGCTTAGGAGGCATCTATGGCTACACCTTC. This encodes CASSLGGIYGYTF. Combining the CDR3 with reference TRBV11-2 and TRBJ1-2 gives the whole variable domain EAGVAQSPRYKIIEKRQSVAFWCNPISGHATLYWYQQILGQGPKLLIQFQNNGVVDDSQLPKDRFSAERLKGVDSTLKIQPAKLEDSAVYLCASSLGGIYGYTFGSGTRLTVV.

This clone has just a few counts. The V gene is TRBV18, the J gene TRBJ1-1; the D gene is possibly TRBD1 (6 bases). CDR3 length: 13 amino acids. CDR1 and CDR2 from the germline V gene are KGHSH and LQKENI. V was shortened by 3 bases and J by 8 bases, with 13 bases between the two germline ends. The CDR3 region has the DNA TGTGCCAGCTCACCGACAGGAGTAAGCGAAGCTTTCTTT. Translation: CASSPTGVSEAFF.

The chain joins TRBV5-5 to TRBJ1-2, with 9 bases matching TRBD1. This CDR3 contains 15 residues. Germline V CDR1 and CDR2: SGHKS, YYEKEE (reference sequence). V lost 4 bases to trimming and J lost 4 bases; unmatched junction nucleotides: 8. The CDR3 bases are TGTGCCAGCAGCCCCAGACAGGGGGAAGCCTATGGCTACACCTTC. Its translation is CASSPRQGEAYGYTF.

This chain links TRBV6-1 with TRBJ1-3; D may be TRBD1 (5 bases). V was trimmed by 4 bases and J by 4 bases, leaving 20 bases between them. Germline loops: CDR1 MNHNS, CDR2 SASEGT. This CDR3 contains 17 residues. Here the CDR3 reads CASSVIQGSMGGNTIYF. DNA of the CDR3: TGTGCCAGCAGTGTGATTCAGGGCTCGATGGGGGGAAACACCATATATTTT.

V usage is TRBV7-9 and J usage is TRBJ1-5; D is unresolved. This CDR3 comprises 13 residues. V was clipped by 1 base and J by 4 bases, with 5 bases between them. CDR1 is SEHNR, CDR2 FQNEAQ, per germline (reference sequence). As DNA, the CDR3 is TGTGCCAGCAGCTTAGACAAGAATCAGCCCCAGCATTTT. It is translated as CASSLDKNQPQHF. The whole variable domain, remainder taken from reference TRBV7-9 and TRBJ1-5, is DTGVSQNPRHKITKRGQNVTFRCDPISEHNRLYWYRQTLGQGPEFLTYFQNEAQLEKSRLLSDRFSAERPKGSFSTLEIQRTEQGDSAMYLCASSLDKNQPQHFGDGTRLSIL.

The table lists this clone with a few counts. The chain combines TRBV7-2 with TRBJ2-2; 8 bases are a match to TRBD1. Germline CDR1 is SGHTA and CDR2 is FQGNSA. This CDR3 contains 16 residues. The trim removed 1 base at V and 6 bases at J, leaving 7 bases unmatched. CDR3 nucleotides: TGTGCCAGCAGCTTAGAAGGACAGGGTTCGCCCGGGGAGCTGTTTTTT. It codes for CASSLEGQGSPGELFF.

The chain is built from TRBV11-3 and TRBJ2-1; TRBD1 matches 10 bases. CDR1 is SGHNT and CDR2 is YENEEA in the germline V gene. The CDR3 is made up of 16 amino acids. Trimming at V came to 1 base and at J to 6 bases, leaving 6 bases not matched to a gene. CDR3 bases: TGTGCCAGCAGCTTAGTTGGGACAGGGGTAAGCAATGAGCAGTTCTTC. As protein: CASSLVGTGVSNEQFF.

This clone has only one observation. V is TRBV28 and J is TRBJ1-1; no definite D call. V shed 6 bases and J shed 5 bases, with 13 bases lying between them. CDR1 is MDHEN and CDR2 is SYDVKM in the germline V gene. This CDR3 is 13 amino acids long. Here the CDR3 reads CASSWGGRTEAFF. For the CDR3, the DNA is TGTGCCAGCAGCTGGGGAGGACGGACTGAAGCTTTCTTT.

The chain is built from TRBV28 and TRBJ1-1; 7 positions agree with TRBD1. CDR3 length: 15 amino acids. The trim removed 3 bases at V and 1 base at J, leaving 5 bases unmatched. Germline V gene data show CDR1 as MDHEN and CDR2 as SYDVKM. The CDR3 DNA is TGTGCCAGCAGTTTTCGACGGACAGGGAACACTGAAGCTTTCTTT. As protein: CASSFRRTGNTEAFF.

V and J are TRBV9 and TRBJ1-5; 7 nucleotides align to TRBD1. CDR1 and CDR2 (germline): SGDLS, YYNGEE. V lost 4 bases to trimming and J lost 4 bases; unmatched junction nucleotides: 5. The CDR3 sequence is 14 residues long. The CDR3 bases are TGTGCCAGCAGCCCGACAGGGATGAATCAGCCCCAGCATTTT. Protein sequence: CASSPTGMNQPQHF.

The gene calls are TRBV21-1 and TRBJ2-3; the table's D call, TRBD2, has no DNA check behind it. TRBV21-1 is described as a pseudogene. This CDR3 spans 15 amino acids. CDR3 residues: CASSKAGGSTDTQYF. The DNA of the CDR3 is TGTGCCAGCAGCAAAGCTGGCGGGAGCACAGATACGCAGTATTTT.

The V gene is TRBV9, the J gene TRBJ2-2; 9 bases match TRBD1. V trimming: 3 bases; J trimming: 4 bases; junction bases outside the gene matches: 4. Germline CDR1 and CDR2: SGDLS and YYNGEE. This CDR3 is 15 amino acids long. CDR3 amino acids: CASSDRGRVTGELFF. In DNA form, the CDR3 reads TGTGCCAGCAGCGACAGGGGGCGAGTCACCGGGGAGCTGTTTTTT.

J is TRBJ1-1 and V is TRBV5-4; D may be TRBD1 (5 bases). With 4 bases removed from V and 4 bases from J, the gap between germline ends came to 14 bases. The CDR3 runs 14 residues. Germline V gene sequence: CDR1 SGHNT, CDR2 YYREEE (reference sequence). CDR3 residues: CASSPWGVGTEAFF. CDR3 DNA sequence: TGTGCCAGCAGCCCGTGGGGGGTTGGCACTGAAGCTTTCTTT.